The next 8 T cell receptor beta chains were all read from a single sample in a study of human T cells and chemical hapten exposure. TCRdb passed the RACE reads through MiXCR, listing each CDR3 protein once. Seen here are 62,000 or so distinct CDR3 sequences, approximately 10% observed once, and the top ten hold 4.5% to 6.5%. Indicated time point: pre-sensitization, week 0. The treatment was: therapeutic diphenylcyclopropenone sensitization with weekly scalp DPC. The starting material was whole blood, obtained in connection with sensitization to the hapten diphenylcyclopropenone (DPC). These receptors originate from a woman aged 50 to 60 with alopecia areata. Some clones in this sample may be carry-over from other donors' samples.

In its sample, this clonotype was seen many times. The chain joins TRBV6-5 to TRBJ1-1, with 10 bases that match TRBD1. The CDR3 is 16 amino acids. The J segment lost 4 bases and the V segment lost 2 bases, leaving 7 bases of the junction unmatched. Germline V lookup: CDR1 MNHEY, CDR2 SVGAGI. DNA for the CDR3: TGTGCCAGCAGTTACGACGGGACAGGGGACGGCACTGAAGCTTTCTTT. Translation gives CASSYDGTGDGTEAFF.

There are many counts of this clonotype. V usage is TRBV30 and J usage is TRBJ1-5; no definite D call. V was clipped by 1 base and J by 0 bases, with 4 bases between them. This CDR3 contains 13 residues. From germline, CDR1 is GTSNPN and CDR2 SVGIG (reference sequence). CDR3 sequence: CAWSGGSNQPQHF. CDR3 coding DNA: TGTGCCTGGAGTGGTGGTAGCAATCAGCCCCAGCATTTT.

This clonotype was seen many times. CDR3 coding DNA: TGCAGCGTTACCACTAGCGCCGGGGAGCTGTTTTTT. Its protein is CSVTTSAGELFF. The chain couples TRBV29-1 to TRBJ2-2; 7 bases line up with TRBD2. The ends lost 5 bases at V and 6 bases at J; junction bases unmatched: 3. Germline V gene data show CDR1 as SQVTM and CDR2 as ANQGSEA. The CDR3 covers 12 residues.

This clonotype was detected ten times or more. The V gene is TRBV7-3, the J gene TRBJ2-3; the D is unclear. The germline V gene encodes CDR1 SGHTA and CDR2 FQGTGA. This CDR3 contains 12 residues. V lost 0 bases to trimming and J lost 9 bases, with 7 bases between them. CDR3 sequence (DNA): TGTGCCAGCAGCTTAACTTCAGGCACGCAGTATTTT. It codes for CASSLTSGTQYF.

This clonotype has a handful of counts. J is TRBJ2-3 and V is TRBV7-2, with 10 bases lining up with TRBD2. CDR3 length: 18 amino acids. Trimming at V came to 2 bases and at J to 3 bases, leaving 11 bases not matched to a gene. Germline lookup yields CDR1 SGHTA and CDR2 FQGNSA. This CDR3 reads CASSLRGASGSRTDTQYF. DNA for the CDR3: TGTGCCAGCAGCTTACGTGGGGCTAGCGGGAGTAGGACAGATACGCAGTATTTT.

This clonotype was seen many times. This sequence joins TRBV7-3 and TRBJ2-1; TRBD2 agrees at 8 bases. The ends lost 5 bases at V and 3 bases at J; junction bases unmatched: 6. This CDR3 is built from 15 residues. Germline CDR1 SGHTA, CDR2 FQGTGA. The CDR3 bases are TGTGCCAGCAGCACCGGGGGGGCGCTCTACAATGAGCAGTTCTTC. Translation: CASSTGGALYNEQFF.

The chain has TRBV7-2 and TRBJ2-7; no clear D. Germline V gene lookup returns CDR1 SGHTA and CDR2 FQGNSA. Trimming left V 3 bases short and J 6 bases short, with 9 bases between. CDR3 length: 12 residues. This CDR3 is CASSFTMGEQYF. CDR3 sequence (DNA): TGTGCCAGCAGCTTCACTATGGGCGAGCAGTACTTC.

This chain uses TRBV10-1 with TRBJ2-1, with TRBD2 as a possible D gene (5 bases). The CDR3 consists of 14 residues. V gave up 0 bases and J gave up 4 bases, with 7 bases separating them. The germline V gene has CDR1 WNHNN and CDR2 SYGVQD (reference sequence). The DNA for the CDR3 is TGCGCCAGCAGTGAGTCCGGCGGGTACAATGAGCAGTTCTTC. As protein: CASSESGGYNEQFF.